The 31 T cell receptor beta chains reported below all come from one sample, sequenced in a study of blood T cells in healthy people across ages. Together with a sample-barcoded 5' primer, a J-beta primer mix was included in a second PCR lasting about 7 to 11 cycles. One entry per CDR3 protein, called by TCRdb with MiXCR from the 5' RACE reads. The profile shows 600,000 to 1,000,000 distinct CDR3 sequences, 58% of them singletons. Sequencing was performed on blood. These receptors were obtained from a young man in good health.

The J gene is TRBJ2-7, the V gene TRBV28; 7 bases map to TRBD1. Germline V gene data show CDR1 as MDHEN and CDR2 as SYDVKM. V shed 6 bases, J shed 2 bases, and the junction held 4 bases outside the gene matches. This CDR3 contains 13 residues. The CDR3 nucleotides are TGTGCCAGCAGGCAGGGACAGCCCTACGAGCAGTACTTC. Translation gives CASRQGQPYEQYF.

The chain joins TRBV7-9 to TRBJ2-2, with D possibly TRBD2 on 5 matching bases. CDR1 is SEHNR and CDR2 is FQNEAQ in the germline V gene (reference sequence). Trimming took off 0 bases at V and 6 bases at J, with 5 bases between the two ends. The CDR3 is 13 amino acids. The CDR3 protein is CASSLARAGELFF. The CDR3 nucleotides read TGTGCCAGCAGCTTAGCGAGGGCCGGGGAGCTGTTTTTT. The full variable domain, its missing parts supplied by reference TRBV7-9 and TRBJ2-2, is DTGVSQNPRHKITKRGQNVTFRCDPISEHNRLYWYRQTLGQGPEFLTYFQNEAQLEKSRLLSDRFSAERPKGSFSTLEIQRTEQGDSAMYLCASSLARAGELFFGEGSRLTVL.

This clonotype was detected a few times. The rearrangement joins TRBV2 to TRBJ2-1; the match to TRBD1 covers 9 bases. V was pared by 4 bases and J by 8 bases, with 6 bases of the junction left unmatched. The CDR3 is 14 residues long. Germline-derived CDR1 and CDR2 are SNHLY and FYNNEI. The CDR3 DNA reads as TGTGCCAGCAGTGGACAGGGGGTTTTGTATGAGCAGTTCTTC. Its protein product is CASSGQGVLYEQFF.

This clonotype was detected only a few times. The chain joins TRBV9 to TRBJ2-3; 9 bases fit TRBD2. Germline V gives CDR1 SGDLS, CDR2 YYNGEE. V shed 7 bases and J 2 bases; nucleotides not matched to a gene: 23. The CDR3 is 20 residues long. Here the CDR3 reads CASARRRGLAGQLYTDTQYF. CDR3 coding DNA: TGTGCCAGCGCGAGAAGAAGGGGGCTAGCGGGACAACTTTACACAGATACGCAGTATTTT.

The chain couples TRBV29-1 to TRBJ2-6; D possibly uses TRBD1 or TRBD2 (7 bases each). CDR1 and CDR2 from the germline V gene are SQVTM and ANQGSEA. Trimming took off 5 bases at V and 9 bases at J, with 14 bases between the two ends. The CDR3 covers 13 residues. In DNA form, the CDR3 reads TGCAGCGTTCAGGGGGGGGAGGTCAACGTCCTGACTTTC. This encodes CSVQGGEVNVLTF. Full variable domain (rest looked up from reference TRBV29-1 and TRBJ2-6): SAVISQKPSRDICQRGTSLTIQCQVDSQVTMMFWYRQQPGQSLTLIATANQGSEATYESGFVIDKFPISRPNLTFSTLTVSNMSPEDSSIYLCSVQGGEVNVLTFGAGSRLTVL.

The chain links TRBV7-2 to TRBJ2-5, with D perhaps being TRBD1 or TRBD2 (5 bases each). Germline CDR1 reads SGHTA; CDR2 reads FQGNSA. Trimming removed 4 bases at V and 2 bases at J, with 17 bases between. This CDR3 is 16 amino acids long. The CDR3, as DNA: TGTGCCAGCAGCTCATACTTCGGGGCCGCTCAAGAGACCCAGTACTTC. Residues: CASSSYFGAAQETQYF.

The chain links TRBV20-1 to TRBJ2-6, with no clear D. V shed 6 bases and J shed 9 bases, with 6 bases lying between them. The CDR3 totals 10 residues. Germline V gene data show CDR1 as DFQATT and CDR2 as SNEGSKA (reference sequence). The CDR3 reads CSARVNVLTF. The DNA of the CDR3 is TGCAGTGCACGGGTCAACGTCCTGACTTTC.

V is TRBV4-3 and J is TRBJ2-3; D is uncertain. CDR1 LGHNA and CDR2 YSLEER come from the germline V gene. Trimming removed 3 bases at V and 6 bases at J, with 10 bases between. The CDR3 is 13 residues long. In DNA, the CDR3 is TGCGCCAGCAGCCAGTATCGTTCCGATACGCAGTATTTT. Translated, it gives CASSQYRSDTQYF.

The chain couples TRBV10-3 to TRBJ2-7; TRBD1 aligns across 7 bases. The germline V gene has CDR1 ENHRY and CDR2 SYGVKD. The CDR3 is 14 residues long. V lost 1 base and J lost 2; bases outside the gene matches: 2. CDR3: CAISELGTAYEQYF. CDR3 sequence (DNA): TGTGCCATCAGTGAGTTGGGGACAGCCTACGAGCAGTACTTC.

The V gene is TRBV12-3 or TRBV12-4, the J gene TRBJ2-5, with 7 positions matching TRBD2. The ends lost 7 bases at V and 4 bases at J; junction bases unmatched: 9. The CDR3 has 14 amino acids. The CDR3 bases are TGTGCCAGCACCCCAGGGAGGGTTGGAGAGACCCAGTACTTC. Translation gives CASTPGRVGETQYF.

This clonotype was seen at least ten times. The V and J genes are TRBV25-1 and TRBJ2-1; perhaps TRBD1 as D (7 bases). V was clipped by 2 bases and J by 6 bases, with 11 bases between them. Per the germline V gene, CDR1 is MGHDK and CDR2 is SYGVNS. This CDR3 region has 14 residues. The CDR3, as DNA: TGTGCCAGCAGTGAACAGGGGGGAGGCAATGAGCAGTTCTTC. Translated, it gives CASSEQGGGNEQFF. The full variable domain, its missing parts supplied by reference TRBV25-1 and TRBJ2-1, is EADIYQTPRYLVIGTGKKITLECSQTMGHDKMYWYQQDPGMELHLIHYSYGVNSTEKGDLSSESTVSRIRTEHFPLTLESARPSHTSQYLCASSEQGGGNEQFFGPGTRLTVL.

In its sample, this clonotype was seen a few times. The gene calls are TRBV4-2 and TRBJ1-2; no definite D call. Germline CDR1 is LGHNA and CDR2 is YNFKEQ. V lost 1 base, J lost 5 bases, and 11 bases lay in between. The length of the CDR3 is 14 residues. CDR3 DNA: TGTGCCAGCAGCCAAGTCTACTCGGAGTATGGCTACACCTTC. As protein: CASSQVYSEYGYTF.

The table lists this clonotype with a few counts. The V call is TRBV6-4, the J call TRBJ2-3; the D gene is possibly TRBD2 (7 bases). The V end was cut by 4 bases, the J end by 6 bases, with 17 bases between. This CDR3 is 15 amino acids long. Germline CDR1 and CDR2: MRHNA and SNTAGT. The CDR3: CASSVSGGSTDTQYF. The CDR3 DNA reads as TGTGCCAGCAGTGTGTCGGGGGGCTCCACCGATACGCAGTATTTT.

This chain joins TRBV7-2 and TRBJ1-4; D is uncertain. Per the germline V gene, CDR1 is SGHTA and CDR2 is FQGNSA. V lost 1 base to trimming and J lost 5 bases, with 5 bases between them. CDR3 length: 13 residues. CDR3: CASSLGGNEKLFF. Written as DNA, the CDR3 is TGTGCCAGCAGCTTAGGCGGCAATGAAAAACTGTTTTTT. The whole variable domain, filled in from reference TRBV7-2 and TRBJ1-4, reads GAGVSQSPSNKVTEKGKDVELRCDPISGHTALYWYRQSLGQGLEFLIYFQGNSAPDKSGLPSDRFSAERTGGSVSTLTIQRTQQEDSAVYLCASSLGGNEKLFFGSGTQLSVL.

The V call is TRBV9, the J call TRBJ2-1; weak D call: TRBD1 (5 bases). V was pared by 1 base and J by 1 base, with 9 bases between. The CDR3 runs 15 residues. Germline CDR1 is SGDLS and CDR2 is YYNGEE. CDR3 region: CASSVQDISYNEQFF. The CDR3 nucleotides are TGTGCCAGCAGCGTACAGGACATTTCCTACAATGAGCAGTTCTTC.

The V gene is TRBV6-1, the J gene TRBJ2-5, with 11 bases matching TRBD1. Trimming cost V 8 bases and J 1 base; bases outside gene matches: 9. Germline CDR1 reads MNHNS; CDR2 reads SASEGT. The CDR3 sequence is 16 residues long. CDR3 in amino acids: CASWRGTGGPQETQYF. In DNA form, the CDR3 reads TGTGCCAGCTGGAGGGGGACAGGGGGTCCCCAAGAGACCCAGTACTTC.

CDR3 DNA: TGCAGTGCTACTAGGGGTTCGGGAGAGCAGTACTTC. It encodes CSATRGSGEQYF. This chain uses TRBV20-1 with TRBJ2-4, with a weak D call TRBD2 (6 bases). The CDR3 loop spans 12 amino acids. The V end lost 4 bases, the J end lost 13 bases, and 17 bases lay between the germline ends. Germline V gives CDR1 DFQATT, CDR2 SNEGSKA (reference sequence).

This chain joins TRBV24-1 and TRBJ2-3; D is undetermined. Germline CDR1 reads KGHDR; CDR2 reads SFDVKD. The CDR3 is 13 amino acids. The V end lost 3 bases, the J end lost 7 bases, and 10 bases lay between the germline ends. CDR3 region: CATSDPTAHTQYF. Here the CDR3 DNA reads TGTGCCACCAGTGATCCGACCGCACATACGCAGTATTTT.

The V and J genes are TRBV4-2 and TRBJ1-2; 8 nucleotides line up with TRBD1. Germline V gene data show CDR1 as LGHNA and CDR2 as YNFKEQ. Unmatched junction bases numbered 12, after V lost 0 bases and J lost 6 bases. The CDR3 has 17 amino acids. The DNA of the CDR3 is TGTGCCAGCAGCCAAGATCGGCGGGCAGGGGGCATTGATGGCTACACCTTC. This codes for CASSQDRRAGGIDGYTF.

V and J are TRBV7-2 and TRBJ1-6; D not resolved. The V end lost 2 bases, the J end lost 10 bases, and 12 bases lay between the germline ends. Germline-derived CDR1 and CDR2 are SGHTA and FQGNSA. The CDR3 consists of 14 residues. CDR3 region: CASSLNSPGSPLHF. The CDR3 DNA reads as TGTGCCAGCAGCTTAAACAGTCCAGGATCACCCCTCCACTTT.

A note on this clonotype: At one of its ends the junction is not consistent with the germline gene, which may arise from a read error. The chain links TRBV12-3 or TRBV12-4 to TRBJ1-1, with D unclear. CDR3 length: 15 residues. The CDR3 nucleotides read TGCGCCAGCAGTGTGAACCGGGGAGGAAATTTTGAAGCTTTCTTT. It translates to CASSVNRGGNFEAFF.

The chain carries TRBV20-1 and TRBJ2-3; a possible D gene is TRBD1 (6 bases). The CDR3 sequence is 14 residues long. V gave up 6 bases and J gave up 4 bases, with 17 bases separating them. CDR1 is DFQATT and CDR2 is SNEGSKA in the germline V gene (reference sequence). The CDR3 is CSALRQAGADTQYF. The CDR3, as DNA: TGCAGTGCCCTAAGACAGGCTGGTGCAGATACGCAGTATTTT.

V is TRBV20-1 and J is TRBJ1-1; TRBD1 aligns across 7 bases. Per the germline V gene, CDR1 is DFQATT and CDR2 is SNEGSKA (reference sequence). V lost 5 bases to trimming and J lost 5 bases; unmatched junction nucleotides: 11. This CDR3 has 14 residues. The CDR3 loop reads CSAQKRQGRTEAFF. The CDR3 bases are TGCAGTGCTCAGAAGAGACAGGGTCGGACTGAAGCTTTCTTT.

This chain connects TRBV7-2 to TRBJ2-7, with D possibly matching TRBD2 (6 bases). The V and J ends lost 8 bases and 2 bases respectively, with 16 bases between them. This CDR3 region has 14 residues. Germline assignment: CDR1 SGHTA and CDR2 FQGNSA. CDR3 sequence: CASGSGTYPYEQYF. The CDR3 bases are TGTGCCAGCGGCTCCGGGACTTATCCCTACGAGCAGTACTTC.

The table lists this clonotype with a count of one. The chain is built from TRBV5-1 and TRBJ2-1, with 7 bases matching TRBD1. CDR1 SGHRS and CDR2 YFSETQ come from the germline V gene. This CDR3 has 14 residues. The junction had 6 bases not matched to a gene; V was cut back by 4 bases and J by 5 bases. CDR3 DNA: TGCGCCAGCAGCAAGACAGGGCGCAACAATGAGCAGTTCTTC. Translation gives CASSKTGRNNEQFF.

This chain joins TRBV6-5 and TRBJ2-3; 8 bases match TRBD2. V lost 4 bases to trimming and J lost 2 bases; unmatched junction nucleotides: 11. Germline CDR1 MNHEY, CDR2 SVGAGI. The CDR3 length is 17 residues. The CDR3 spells CASSFRWVAGTTDTQYF. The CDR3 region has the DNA TGTGCCAGCAGTTTCAGATGGGTAGCGGGGACCACAGATACGCAGTATTTT.

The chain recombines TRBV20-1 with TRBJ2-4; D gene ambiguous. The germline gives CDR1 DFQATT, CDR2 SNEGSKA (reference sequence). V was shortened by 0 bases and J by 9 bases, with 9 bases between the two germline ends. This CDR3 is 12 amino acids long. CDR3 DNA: TGCAGTGCTAGAGATGCCGGCCCCATTCAGTACTTC. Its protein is CSARDAGPIQYF.

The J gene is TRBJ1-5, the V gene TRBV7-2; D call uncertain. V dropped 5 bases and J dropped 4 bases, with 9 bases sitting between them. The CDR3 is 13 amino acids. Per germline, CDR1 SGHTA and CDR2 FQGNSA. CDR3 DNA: TGTGCCAGCAGCGCACGAGAGAATCAGCCCCAGCATTTT. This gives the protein CASSARENQPQHF.

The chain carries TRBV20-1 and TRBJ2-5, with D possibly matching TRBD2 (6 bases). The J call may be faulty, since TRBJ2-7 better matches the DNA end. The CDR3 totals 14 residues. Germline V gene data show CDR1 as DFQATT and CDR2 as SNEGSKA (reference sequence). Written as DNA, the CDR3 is TGCAGTGCTAGAGAAGTGGAGGGAGCCTACGAGCAGTACTTC. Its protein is CSAREVEGAYEQYF.

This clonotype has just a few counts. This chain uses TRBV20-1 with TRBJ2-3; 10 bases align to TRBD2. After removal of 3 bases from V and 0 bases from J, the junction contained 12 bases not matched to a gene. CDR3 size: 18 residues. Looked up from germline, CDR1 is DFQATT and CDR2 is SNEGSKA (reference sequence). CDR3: CSARPEISGGWSTDTQYF. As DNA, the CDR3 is TGCAGTGCTAGGCCCGAGATTAGCGGGGGGTGGAGCACAGATACGCAGTATTTT.

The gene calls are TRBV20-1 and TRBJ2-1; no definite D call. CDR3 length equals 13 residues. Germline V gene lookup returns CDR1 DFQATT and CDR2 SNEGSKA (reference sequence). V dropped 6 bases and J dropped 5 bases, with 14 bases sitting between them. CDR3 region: CSARLGRNNEQFF. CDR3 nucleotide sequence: TGCAGTGCCAGACTTGGACGAAACAATGAGCAGTTCTTC.